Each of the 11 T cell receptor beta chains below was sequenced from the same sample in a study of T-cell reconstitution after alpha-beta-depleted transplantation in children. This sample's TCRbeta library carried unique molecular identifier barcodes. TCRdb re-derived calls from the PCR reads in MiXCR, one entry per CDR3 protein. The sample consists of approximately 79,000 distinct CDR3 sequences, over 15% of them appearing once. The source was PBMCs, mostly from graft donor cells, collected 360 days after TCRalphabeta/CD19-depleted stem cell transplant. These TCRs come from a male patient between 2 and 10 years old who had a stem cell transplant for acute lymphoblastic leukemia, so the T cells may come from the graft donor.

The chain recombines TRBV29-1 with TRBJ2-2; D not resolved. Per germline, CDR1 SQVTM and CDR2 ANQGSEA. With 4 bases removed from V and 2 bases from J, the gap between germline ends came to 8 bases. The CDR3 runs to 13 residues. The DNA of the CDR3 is TGCAGCGTTGGCAGGTCAAACACCGGGGAGCTGTTTTTT. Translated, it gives CSVGRSNTGELFF.

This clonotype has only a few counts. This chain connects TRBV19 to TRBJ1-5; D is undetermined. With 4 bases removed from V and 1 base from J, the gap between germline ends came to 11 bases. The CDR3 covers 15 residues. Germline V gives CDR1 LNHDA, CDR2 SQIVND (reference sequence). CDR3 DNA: TGTGCCAGTAGTAGGGCCGGGATGAGCAATCAGCCCCAGCATTTT. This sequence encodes CASSRAGMSNQPQHF.

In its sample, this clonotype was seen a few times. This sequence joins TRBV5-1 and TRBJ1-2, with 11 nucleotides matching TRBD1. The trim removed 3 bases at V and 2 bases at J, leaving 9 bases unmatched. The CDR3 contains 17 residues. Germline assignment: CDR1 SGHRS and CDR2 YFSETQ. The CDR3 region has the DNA TGCGCCAGCAGCTCAGGACAGGGGGCTAGGGTCAACTATGGCTACACCTTC. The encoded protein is CASSSGQGARVNYGYTF.

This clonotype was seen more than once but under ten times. Here the CDR3 DNA reads TGTGCCAGCAGCGGACACAGGGGGCAGGAAGGCTACACCTTC. As protein: CASSGHRGQEGYTF. This chain connects TRBV9 to TRBJ1-2, with TRBD1 matching 9 bases. V shed 3 bases, J shed 8 bases, and the junction held 8 bases outside the gene matches. Germline CDR1 is SGDLS and CDR2 is YYNGEE. This CDR3 is built from 14 residues.

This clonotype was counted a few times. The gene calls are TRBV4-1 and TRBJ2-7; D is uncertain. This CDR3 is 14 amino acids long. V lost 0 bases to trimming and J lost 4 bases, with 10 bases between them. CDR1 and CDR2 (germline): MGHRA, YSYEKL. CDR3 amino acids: CASSQDLPPYEQYF. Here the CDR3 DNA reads TGCGCCAGCAGCCAAGATTTGCCCCCTTACGAGCAGTACTTC.

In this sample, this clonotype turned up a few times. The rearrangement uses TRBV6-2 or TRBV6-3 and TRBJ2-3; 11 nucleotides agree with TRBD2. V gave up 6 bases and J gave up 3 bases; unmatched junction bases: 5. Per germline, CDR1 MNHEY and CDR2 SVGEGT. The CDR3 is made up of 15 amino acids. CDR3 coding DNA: TGTGCCAGCAGGAGTAGCGGGAGGGGGACAGATACGCAGTATTTT. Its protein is CASRSSGRGTDTQYF.

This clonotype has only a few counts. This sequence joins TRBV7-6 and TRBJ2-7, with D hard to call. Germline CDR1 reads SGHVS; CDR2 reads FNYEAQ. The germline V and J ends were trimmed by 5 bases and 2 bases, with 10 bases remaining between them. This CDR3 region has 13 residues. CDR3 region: CASSKTATYEQYF. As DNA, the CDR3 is TGTGCCAGCAGCAAGACCGCAACCTACGAGCAGTACTTC.

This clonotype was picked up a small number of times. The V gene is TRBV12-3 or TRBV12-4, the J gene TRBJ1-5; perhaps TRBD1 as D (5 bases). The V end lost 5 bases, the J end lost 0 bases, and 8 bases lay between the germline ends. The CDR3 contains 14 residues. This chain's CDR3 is CASSPDSSNQPQHF. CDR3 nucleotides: TGTGCCAGCAGTCCCGACAGTAGCAATCAGCCCCAGCATTTT.

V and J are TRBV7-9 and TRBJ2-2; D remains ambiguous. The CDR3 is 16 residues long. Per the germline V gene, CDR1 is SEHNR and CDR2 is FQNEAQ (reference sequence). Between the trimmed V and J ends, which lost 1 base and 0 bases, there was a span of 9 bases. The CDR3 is CASSLVSNANTGELFF. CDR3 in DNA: TGTGCCAGCAGCTTAGTGTCTAACGCGAACACCGGGGAGCTGTTTTTT.

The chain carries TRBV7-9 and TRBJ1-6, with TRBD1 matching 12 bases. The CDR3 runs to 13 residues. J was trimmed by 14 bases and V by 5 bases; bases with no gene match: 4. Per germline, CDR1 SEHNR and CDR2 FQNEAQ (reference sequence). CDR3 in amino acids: CASSRDRGRSLHF. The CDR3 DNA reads TGTGCCAGCAGCAGGGACAGGGGGCGATCCCTCCACTTT.

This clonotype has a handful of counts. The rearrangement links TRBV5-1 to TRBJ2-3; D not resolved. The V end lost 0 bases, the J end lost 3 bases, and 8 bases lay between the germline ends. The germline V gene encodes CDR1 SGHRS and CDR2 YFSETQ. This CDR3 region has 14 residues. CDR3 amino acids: CASSLVPLTDTQYF. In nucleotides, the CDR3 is TGCGCCAGCAGCTTGGTTCCTCTTACAGATACGCAGTATTTT.